Detailed here is one T cell receptor beta chain. Its antigen remains unknown. The CDR3 spans 13 residues. Germline V gene sequence: CDR1 SGHTA, CDR2 FQGNSA. The V end was cut by 5 bases, the J end by 4 bases, with 11 bases between. The data stem from a study of T cell responses to AZD1222 COVID-19 vaccine. General study points: In a largely white British group with more females than males, clonal diversity was possibly underestimated. After the peak T cell response, and only then, were repertoires sampled. Two AZD1222 doses significantly raised spike-specific TCR breadth and depth over controls.

Libraries were prepared by immunoSEQ multiplex PCR; TCRdb keeps only in-frame clonotypes and omits some of them. The data show about 140,000 clones, with about nine tenths seen just once and more than 3% held by the top ten. The chain combines TRBV7-2 with TRBJ1-2, with D possibly TRBD1 on 6 matching bases. Sequenced material: peripheral blood, taken on day 0 of AZD1222 vaccination. The clonotype was recovered from an adult in good health. Here the CDR3 reads CASSADRFYGYTF. The CDR3 DNA reads as TGTGCCAGCAGCGCCGACAGGTTCTATGGCTACACCTTC.